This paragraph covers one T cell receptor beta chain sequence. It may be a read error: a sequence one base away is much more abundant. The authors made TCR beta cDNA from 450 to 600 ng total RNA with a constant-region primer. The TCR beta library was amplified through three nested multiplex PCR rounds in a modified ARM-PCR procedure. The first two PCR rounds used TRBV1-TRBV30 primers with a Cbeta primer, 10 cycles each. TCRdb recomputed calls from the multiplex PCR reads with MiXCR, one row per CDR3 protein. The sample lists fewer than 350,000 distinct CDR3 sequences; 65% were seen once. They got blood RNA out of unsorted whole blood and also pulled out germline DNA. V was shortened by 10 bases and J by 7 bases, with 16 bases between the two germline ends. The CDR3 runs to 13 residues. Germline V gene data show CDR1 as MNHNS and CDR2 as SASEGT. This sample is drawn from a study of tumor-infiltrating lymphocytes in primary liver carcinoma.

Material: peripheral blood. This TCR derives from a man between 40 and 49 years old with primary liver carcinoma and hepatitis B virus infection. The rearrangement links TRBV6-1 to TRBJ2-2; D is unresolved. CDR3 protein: CANGDPPLGELFF. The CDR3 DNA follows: TGTGCCAACGGCGATCCCCCGCTCGGGGAGCTGTTTTTT.